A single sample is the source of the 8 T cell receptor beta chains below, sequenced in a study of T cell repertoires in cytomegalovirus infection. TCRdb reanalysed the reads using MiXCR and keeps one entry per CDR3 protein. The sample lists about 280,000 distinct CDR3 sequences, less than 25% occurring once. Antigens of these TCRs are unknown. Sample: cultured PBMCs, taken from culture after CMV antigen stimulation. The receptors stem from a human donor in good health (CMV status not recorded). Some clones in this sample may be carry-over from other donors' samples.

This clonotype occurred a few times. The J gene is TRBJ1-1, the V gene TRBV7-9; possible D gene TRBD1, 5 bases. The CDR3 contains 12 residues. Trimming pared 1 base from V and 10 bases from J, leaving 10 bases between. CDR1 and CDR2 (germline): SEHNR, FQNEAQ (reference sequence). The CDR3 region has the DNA TGTGCCAGCAGCTTAGGGAGGGGAGGAGCTTTCTTT. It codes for CASSLGRGGAFF.

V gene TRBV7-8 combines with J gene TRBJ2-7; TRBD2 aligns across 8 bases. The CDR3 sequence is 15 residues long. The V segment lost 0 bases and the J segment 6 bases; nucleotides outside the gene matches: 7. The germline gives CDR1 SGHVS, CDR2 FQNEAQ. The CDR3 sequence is CASSLASGLVSEQYF. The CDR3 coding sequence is TGTGCCAGCAGCTTAGCCTCGGGACTAGTGAGCGAGCAGTACTTC.

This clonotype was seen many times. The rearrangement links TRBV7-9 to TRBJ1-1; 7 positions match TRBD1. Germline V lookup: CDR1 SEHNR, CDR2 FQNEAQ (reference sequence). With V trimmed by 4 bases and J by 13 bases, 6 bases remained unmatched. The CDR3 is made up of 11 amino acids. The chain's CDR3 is CASSSTGKDFF. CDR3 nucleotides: TGTGCCAGCAGCTCGACAGGGAAGGATTTCTTT.

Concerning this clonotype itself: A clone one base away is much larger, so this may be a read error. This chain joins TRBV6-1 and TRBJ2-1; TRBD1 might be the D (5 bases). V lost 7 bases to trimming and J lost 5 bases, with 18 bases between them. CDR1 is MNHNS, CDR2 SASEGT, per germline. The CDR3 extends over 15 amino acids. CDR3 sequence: CASIGSTPGNNEQFF. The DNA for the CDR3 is TGTGCCAGCATCGGCTCAACGCCAGGGAACAATGAGCAGTTCTTC.

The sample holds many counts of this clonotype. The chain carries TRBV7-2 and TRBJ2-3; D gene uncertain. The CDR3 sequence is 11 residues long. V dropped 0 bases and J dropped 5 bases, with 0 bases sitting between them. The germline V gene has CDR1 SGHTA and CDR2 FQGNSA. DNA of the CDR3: TGTGCCAGCAGCTTAGCAGATACGCAGTATTTT. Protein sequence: CASSLADTQYF.

The CDR3 loop is CASSPPGRTQETQYF. The CDR3 DNA reads as TGTGCCAGTAGTCCACCCGGACGGACCCAAGAGACCCAGTACTTC. V and J are TRBV19 and TRBJ2-5; no definite D call. Looked up from germline, CDR1 is LNHDA and CDR2 is SQIVND (reference sequence). This CDR3 region has 15 residues. Trimming cost V 5 bases and J 1 base, with 14 bases left between them.

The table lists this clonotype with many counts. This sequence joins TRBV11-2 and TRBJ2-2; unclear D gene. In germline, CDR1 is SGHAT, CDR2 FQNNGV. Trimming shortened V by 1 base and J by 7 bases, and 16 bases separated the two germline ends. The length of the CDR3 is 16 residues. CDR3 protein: CASSLVGVGPGGELFF. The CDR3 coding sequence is TGTGCCAGCAGCTTAGTTGGAGTTGGCCCGGGCGGGGAGCTGTTTTTT.

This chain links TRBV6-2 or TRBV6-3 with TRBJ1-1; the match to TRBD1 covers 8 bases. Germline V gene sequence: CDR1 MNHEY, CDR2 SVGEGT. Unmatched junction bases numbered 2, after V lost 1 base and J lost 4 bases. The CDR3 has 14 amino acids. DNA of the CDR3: TGTGCCAGCAGTTACTTTGGACAGGGCACTGAAGCTTTCTTT. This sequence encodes CASSYFGQGTEAFF.